This T cell receptor beta chain was observed in a study of cytomegalovirus exposure and HLA in healthy donors. Whole-study context: Both the 120 or so validation repertoires and the roughly 700 first-cohort repertoires used the same platform, as reported by a later analysis.

Study observations and caveats: The study designated around 150 TCR beta chains cytomegalovirus-associated.

Here immunoSEQ multiplex PCR was the method, and the copy in TCRdb shows in-frame clones only, minus some. The sample lists 95,000 to 150,000 clones, nearly 90% seen once, with 1% to 1.4% in the top ten. Germline V gives CDR1 SGHDN, CDR2 FVKESK. This CDR3 has 15 amino acids. J lost 10 bases, V lost 5 bases, and 7 bases had no gene match. Turning to this clone: What it binds is unknown.

The rearrangement joins TRBV14 to TRBJ2-1; TRBD2 matches 14 bases. This TCR came from a woman in her late teens or twenties in good health and CMV-seronegative. The sequenced sample was PBMCs. The CDR3 region is CASSKTSGGAMEQFF. The CDR3 DNA reads as TGTGCCAGCAGCAAGACTAGCGGGGGGGCGATGGAGCAGTTCTTC.